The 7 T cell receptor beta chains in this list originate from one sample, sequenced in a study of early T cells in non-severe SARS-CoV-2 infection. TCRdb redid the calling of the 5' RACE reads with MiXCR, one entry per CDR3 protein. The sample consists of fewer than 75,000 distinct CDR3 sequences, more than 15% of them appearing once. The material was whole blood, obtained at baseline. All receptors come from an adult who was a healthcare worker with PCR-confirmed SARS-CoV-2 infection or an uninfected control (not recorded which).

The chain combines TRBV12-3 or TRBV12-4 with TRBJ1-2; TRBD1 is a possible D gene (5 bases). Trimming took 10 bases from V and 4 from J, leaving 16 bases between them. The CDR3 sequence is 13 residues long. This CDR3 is CATTRQFGYGYTF. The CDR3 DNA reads TGTGCCACCACCCGACAGTTTGGCTATGGCTACACCTTC.

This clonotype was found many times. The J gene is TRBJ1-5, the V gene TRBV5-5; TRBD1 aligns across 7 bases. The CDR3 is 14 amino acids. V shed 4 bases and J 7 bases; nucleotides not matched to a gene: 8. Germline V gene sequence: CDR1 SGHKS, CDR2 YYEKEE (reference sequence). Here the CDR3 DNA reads TGTGCCAGCAGCACCCGGACAGGCCGCCAGCCCCAGCATTTT. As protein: CASSTRTGRQPQHF.

The CDR3 here is CASSSPHGLAPNIKFTDTQYF. The DNA for the CDR3 is TGTGCCAGCAGCTCTCCCCACGGGCTAGCACCTAACATTAAATTCACAGATACGCAGTATTTT. This rearrangement joins TRBV11-2 to TRBJ2-3; D is perhaps TRBD2 (5 bases). The CDR3 extends over 21 amino acids. Germline assignment: CDR1 SGHAT and CDR2 FQNNGV. The V end was cut by 4 bases, the J end by 2 bases, with 31 bases between.

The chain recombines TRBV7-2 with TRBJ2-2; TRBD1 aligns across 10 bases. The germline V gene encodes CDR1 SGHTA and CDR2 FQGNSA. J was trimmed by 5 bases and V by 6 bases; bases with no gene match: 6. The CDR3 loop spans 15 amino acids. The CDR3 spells CASRQTGGGTGELFF. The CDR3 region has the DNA TGTGCCAGCAGACAGACAGGGGGCGGTACCGGGGAGCTGTTTTTT.

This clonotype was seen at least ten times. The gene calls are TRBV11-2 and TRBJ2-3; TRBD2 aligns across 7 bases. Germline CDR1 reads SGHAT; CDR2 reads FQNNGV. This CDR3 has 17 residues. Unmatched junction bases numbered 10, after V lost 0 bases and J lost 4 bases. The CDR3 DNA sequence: TGTGCCAGCAGCTTAGATGAAAGGACTAGATGGGCAGATACGCAGTATTTT. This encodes CASSLDERTRWADTQYF.

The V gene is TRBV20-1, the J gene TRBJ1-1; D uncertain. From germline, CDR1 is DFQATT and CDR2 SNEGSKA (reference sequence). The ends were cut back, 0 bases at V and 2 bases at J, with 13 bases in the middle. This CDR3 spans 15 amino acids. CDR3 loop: CSARDSGSFNTEAFF. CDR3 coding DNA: TGCAGTGCTAGAGATTCGGGCAGTTTTAACACTGAAGCTTTCTTT.

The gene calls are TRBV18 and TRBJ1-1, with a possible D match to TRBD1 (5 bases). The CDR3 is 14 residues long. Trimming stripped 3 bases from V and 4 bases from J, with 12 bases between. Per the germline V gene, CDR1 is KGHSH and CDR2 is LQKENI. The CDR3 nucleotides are TGTGCCAGCTCACCCTCTAGCGGGGGCACTGAAGCTTTCTTT. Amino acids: CASSPSSGGTEAFF.